The clone carrying this T cell receptor (beta chain) was seen a few times. The antigen remains unidentified. The sample belongs to a study of regulatory T cells in long-lasting Graves disease. Time point here: newly diagnosed GD, antithyroid drugs for less than 3 months. PBMCs were the source of the RNA used for TCR sequencing. General study results and limits: Newly diagnosed patients had higher TCR diversity than persistent Graves' patients did.

Germline CDR1 reads SGHRS; CDR2 reads YFSETQ. This CDR3 region has 18 residues. Trimming shortened V by 1 base and J by 0 bases, and 16 bases separated the two germline ends. Libraries of TCR beta came from iRepertoire HTBI primers plus Arm-PCR of CDR3 regions. TCRdb recomputed calls from the multiplex PCR reads with MiXCR, one row per CDR3 protein. The data hold just over 600,000 distinct CDR3 sequences, with 16% observed a single time. The sample was also reused in another study, on T cells in Graves' hyperthyroidism and ophthalmopathy.

This chain joins TRBV5-1 and TRBJ2-2, with D possibly called TRBD1 or TRBD2 (6 bases each). The source material was peripheral blood mononuclear cells (PBMCs), sampled at new diagnosis, from a patient treated with antithyroid drugs. This receptor was obtained from a woman under 40 with Graves disease. The CDR3 here is CASSLLGGQGSNTGELFF. The DNA of the CDR3 is TGCGCCAGCAGCTTGTTAGGAGGGCAGGGGTCGAACACCGGGGAGCTGTTTTTT.